The 4 T cell receptor beta chains reported below all come from one sample, sequenced in a study of blood T cell repertoires in COVID-19. Using immunoSEQ multiplex PCR, the repertoire was profiled, and TCRdb retains in-frame clones only, with some absent. The data contain around 250,000 clones, around 80% of them singletons. Sequencing was done on a sample of peripheral blood. The source of these receptors is a man in his forties with active or convalescent COVID-19.

This rearrangement joins TRBV3-1 (or the pseudogene TRBV3-2) to TRBJ1-2; 8 bases fit TRBD1. This CDR3 spans 14 amino acids. The J segment lost 7 bases and the V segment lost 1 base, leaving 5 bases of the junction unmatched. Germline loops: CDR1 LGHDT, CDR2 YNNKEL (reference sequence). The CDR3 DNA follows: TGTGCCAGCAGCCAAGGGGCAGGGGGCGGTGGCTACACCTTC. Protein: CASSQGAGGGGYTF.

This clone appeared once. V usage is TRBV30 and J usage is TRBJ1-2; 7 bases map to TRBD1. Germline CDR1 GTSNPN, CDR2 SVGIG (reference sequence). This CDR3 has 15 amino acids. V gave up 0 bases and J gave up 6 bases; unmatched junction bases: 10. CDR3 sequence reads: CAWSVGQGVVDGYTF. The CDR3 DNA follows: TGTGCCTGGAGTGTGGGGCAGGGGGTGGTAGATGGCTACACCTTC.

This clone was seen more than once but under ten times. The chain joins TRBV30 to TRBJ1-4, with TRBD1 identical over 7 bases. Trimming removed 7 bases from V and 0 bases from J; junction bases left unmatched: 11. CDR1 and CDR2 (germline): GTSNPN, SVGIG (reference sequence). The CDR3 runs 16 residues. The CDR3 DNA reads TGTGCCTCGACTCCGACAGGGACCTCAACTAATGAAAAACTGTTTTTT. This codes for CASTPTGTSTNEKLFF.

This clone appeared a few times. This chain connects TRBV7-9 to TRBJ1-1, with a possible D match to TRBD1 (5 bases). The CDR3 loop spans 17 amino acids. V was shortened by 6 bases and J by 0 bases, with 20 bases between the two germline ends. Germline assignment: CDR1 SEHNR and CDR2 FQNEAQ (reference sequence). CDR3 amino acids: CASSPQVTVIMNTEAFF. As DNA, the CDR3 is TGTGCCAGCAGTCCCCAGGTGACAGTGATTATGAACACTGAAGCTTTCTTT.